A selection of T cell receptor beta chains follows, all from one sample in a study of T cells in Graves' hyperthyroidism and ophthalmopathy. TCRdb re-called the multiplex PCR reads through MiXCR, storing one row per CDR3 protein. The repertoire holds about 600,000 distinct CDR3 sequences, with roughly 14% as singletons. Sequences were obtained from blood. Receptors originate from a woman between 50 and 59 years old with Graves' ophthalmopathy. CDR3s include the opening cysteine and the closing phenylalanine or tryptophan. Fields, in order: clone size, D gene, CDR3 length, J gene, V gene, CDR3 protein, CDR3 DNA. A D gene is named only where the DNA matches it firmly. Part of the rows lack a size; the others show once, few, many or a class for expanded clones.

clone size: .
D gene: .
CDR3 length: 16
J gene: TRBJ1-1
V gene: TRBV19
CDR3 protein: CASSTKNRALNTEAFF
CDR3 DNA: TGTGCCAGTAGTACCAAAAACAGGGCATTGAACACTGAAGCTTTCTTT

clone size: many
D gene: TRBD2
CDR3 length: 17
J gene: TRBJ2-7
V gene: TRBV5-1
CDR3 protein: CASSLAVGLAEIYEQYF
CDR3 DNA: TGCGCCAGCAGCTTGGCCGTCGGACTAGCGGAAATCTACGAGCAGTACTTC

clone size: many
D gene: .
CDR3 length: 10
J gene: TRBJ1-2
V gene: TRBV30
CDR3 protein: CAWGNYGYTF
CDR3 DNA: TGTGCCTGGGGGAACTATGGCTACACCTTC

clone size: .
D gene: .
CDR3 length: 14
J gene: TRBJ1-5
V gene: TRBV7-9
CDR3 protein: CASSPMGVVQPQHF
CDR3 DNA: TGTGCCAGCAGCCCAATGGGGGTGGTTCAGCCCCAGCATTTT

clone size: many
D gene: .
CDR3 length: 14
J gene: TRBJ1-2
V gene: TRBV24-1
CDR3 protein: CATSGEQVGYGYTF
CDR3 DNA: TGTGCCACCAGTGGAGAACAGGTGGGGTATGGCTACACCTTC

clone size: few
D gene: TRBD2
CDR3 length: 15
J gene: TRBJ2-7
V gene: TRBV9
CDR3 protein: CASSVSGGASYEQYF
CDR3 DNA: TGTGCCAGCAGCGTATCGGGGGGGGCTTCCTACGAGCAGTACTTC

clone size: many
D gene: .
CDR3 length: 15
J gene: TRBJ2-7
V gene: TRBV28
CDR3 protein: CASSLLSGSNYEQYF
CDR3 DNA: TGTGCCAGCAGTTTATTGTCGGGATCCAACTACGAGCAGTACTTC

clone size: many
D gene: TRBD1
CDR3 length: 15
J gene: TRBJ1-2
V gene: TRBV28
CDR3 protein: CASSGPDRRRYGYTF
CDR3 DNA: TGTGCCAGCAGTGGACCGGACAGGCGGCGTTATGGCTACACCTTC

clone size: many
D gene: TRBD1
CDR3 length: 15
J gene: TRBJ2-7
V gene: TRBV15
CDR3 protein: CATSRDRGTGSEQYF
CDR3 DNA: TGTGCCACCAGCAGAGATCGGGGGACAGGATCCGAGCAGTACTTC

clone size: many
D gene: TRBD1
CDR3 length: 13
J gene: TRBJ2-3
V gene: TRBV7-2
CDR3 protein: CASSLGQIDTQYF
CDR3 DNA: TGTGCCAGCAGCCTGGGACAGATAGATACGCAGTATTTT

clone size: many
D gene: .
CDR3 length: 15
J gene: TRBJ2-5
V gene: TRBV28
CDR3 protein: CASSPSDSPQETQYF
CDR3 DNA: TGTGCCAGCAGCCCCTCCGACAGCCCCCAAGAGACCCAGTACTTC

clone size: few
D gene: .
CDR3 length: 13
J gene: TRBJ1-5
V gene: TRBV7-2
CDR3 protein: CASSSLRDQPQHF
CDR3 DNA: TGTGCCAGCAGCTCCCTCAGGGACCAGCCCCAGCATTTT

clone size: few
D gene: TRBD1
CDR3 length: 14
J gene: TRBJ2-7
V gene: TRBV11-2
CDR3 protein: CASSLPGQGGKQYF
CDR3 DNA: TGTGCCAGCAGCTTACCCGGACAGGGGGGGAAGCAGTACTTC

clone size: few
D gene: .
CDR3 length: 13
J gene: TRBJ1-2
V gene: TRBV29-1
CDR3 protein: CSVSGRVRGGYTF
CDR3 DNA: TGCAGCGTTTCGGGCAGGGTCCGGGGTGGCTACACCTTC

clone size: once
D gene: .
CDR3 length: 15
J gene: TRBJ1-1
V gene: TRBV5-4
CDR3 protein: CTSSLEGTMNTEAFF
CDR3 DNA: TGTACCAGCAGCTTGGAAGGAACCATGAACACTGAAGCTTTCTTT

clone size: few
D gene: .
CDR3 length: 16
J gene: TRBJ1-6
V gene: TRBV5-5
CDR3 protein: CASSWRQDAYNSPLHF
CDR3 DNA: TGTGCCAGCAGCTGGAGACAGGACGCCTATAATTCACCCCTCCACTTT

clone size: many
D gene: .
CDR3 length: 13
J gene: TRBJ2-1
V gene: TRBV24-1
CDR3 protein: CATSEPVHNEQFF
CDR3 DNA: TGTGCCACCAGTGAACCTGTCCACAATGAGCAGTTCTTC

clone size: many
D gene: .
CDR3 length: 14
J gene: TRBJ1-2
V gene: TRBV13
CDR3 protein: CASSSGDAGEGYTF
CDR3 DNA: TGTGCCAGCAGCTCCGGGGACGCCGGTGAGGGCTACACCTTC

clone size: few
D gene: TRBD2
CDR3 length: 14
J gene: TRBJ2-3
V gene: TRBV29-1
CDR3 protein: CSGRTSARGDTQYF
CDR3 DNA: TGCAGCGGTAGGACTAGCGCTCGGGGGGATACGCAGTATTTT

clone size: few
D gene: .
CDR3 length: 14
J gene: TRBJ1-1
V gene: TRBV15
CDR3 protein: CATSTPQGLGEAFF
CDR3 DNA: TGTGCCACCAGCACACCCCAAGGACTGGGTGAAGCTTTCTTT

clone size: many
D gene: .
CDR3 length: 12
J gene: TRBJ2-7
V gene: TRBV18
CDR3 protein: CASSPQASEQYF
CDR3 DNA: TGTGCCAGCTCACCACAGGCTTCCGAGCAGTACTTC

clone size: few
D gene: .
CDR3 length: 14
J gene: TRBJ2-7
V gene: TRBV20-1
CDR3 protein: CSANPPSGSYEQYF
CDR3 DNA: TGCAGTGCTAACCCCCCGAGCGGCTCCTACGAGCAGTACTTC

clone size: few
D gene: .
CDR3 length: 12
J gene: TRBJ1-1
V gene: TRBV6-4
CDR3 protein: CASNSTNTEAFF
CDR3 DNA: TGTGCCAGCAATAGTACGAACACTGAAGCTTTCTTT

clone size: many
D gene: .
CDR3 length: 12
J gene: TRBJ2-4
V gene: TRBV11-3
CDR3 protein: CASSSDGNIQYF
CDR3 DNA: TGTGCCAGCAGCTCAGATGGGAACATTCAGTACTTC

clone size: .
D gene: TRBD2
CDR3 length: 17
J gene: TRBJ2-2
V gene: TRBV5-1
CDR3 protein: CASSLVPSGKNTGELFF
CDR3 DNA: TGCGCCAGCAGCTTGGTTCCTAGCGGGAAGAACACCGGGGAGCTGTTTTTT

clone size: .
D gene: TRBD1
CDR3 length: 18
J gene: TRBJ2-6
V gene: TRBV28
CDR3 protein: CASSTQGAHPSGANVLTF
CDR3 DNA: TGTGCCAGCAGTACCCAGGGGGCTCATCCCTCTGGGGCCAACGTCCTGACTTTC

clone size: .
D gene: .
CDR3 length: 16
J gene: TRBJ2-1
V gene: TRBV7-3
CDR3 protein: CASSTPGIVSRNEQFF
CDR3 DNA: TGTGCCAGCAGCACCCCCGGGATAGTAAGTCGCAATGAGCAGTTCTTC

clone size: .
D gene: .
CDR3 length: 16
J gene: TRBJ2-5
V gene: TRBV5-8
CDR3 protein: CASSLGTGSPRGTQYF
CDR3 DNA: TGTGCCAGCAGCTTGGGAACAGGGTCCCCCCGGGGGACCCAGTACTTC

clone size: many
D gene: TRBD1
CDR3 length: 15
J gene: TRBJ1-1
V gene: TRBV2
CDR3 protein: CASRILGGLLTEAFF
CDR3 DNA: TGTGCCAGCCGTATCCTAGGGGGCCTCTTAACTGAAGCTTTCTTT

clone size: .
D gene: .
CDR3 length: 14
J gene: TRBJ2-2
V gene: TRBV14
CDR3 protein: CASSWKQTTGELFF
CDR3 DNA: TGTGCCAGCAGCTGGAAGCAGACCACCGGGGAGCTGTTTTTT

clone size: few
D gene: .
CDR3 length: 14
J gene: TRBJ2-7
V gene: TRBV27
CDR3 protein: CASSLRSEAYEQYF
CDR3 DNA: TGTGCCAGCAGTTTAAGGAGCGAGGCCTACGAGCAGTACTTC

clone size: .
D gene: TRBD2
CDR3 length: 19
J gene: TRBJ2-7
V gene: TRBV7-3
CDR3 protein: CASSSQGLAGGPSSYEQYF
CDR3 DNA: TGTGCCAGCAGCTCCCAGGGACTAGCGGGAGGCCCGAGCTCCTACGAGCAGTACTTC

clone size: many
D gene: .
CDR3 length: 14
J gene: TRBJ1-4
V gene: TRBV9
CDR3 protein: CASSVAGVSEKLFF
CDR3 DNA: TGTGCCAGCAGCGTAGCCGGGGTTAGTGAAAAACTGTTTTTT

clone size: many
D gene: .
CDR3 length: 13
J gene: TRBJ1-2
V gene: TRBV12-3/TRBV12-4
CDR3 protein: CASSLRHGYGYTF
CDR3 DNA: TGTGCCAGCAGTTTACGCCACGGCTATGGCTACACCTTC

clone size: few
D gene: TRBD1
CDR3 length: 16
J gene: TRBJ1-5
V gene: TRBV19
CDR3 protein: CASTLRTGVSNQPQHF
CDR3 DNA: TGTGCCAGTACCCTACGGACAGGGGTGAGCAATCAGCCCCAGCATTTT

clone size: many
D gene: .
CDR3 length: 16
J gene: TRBJ2-6
V gene: TRBV6-5
CDR3 protein: CASSYSRHSGANVLTF
CDR3 DNA: TGTGCCAGCAGTTACTCAAGGCACTCTGGGGCCAACGTCCTGACTTTC

clone size: few
D gene: TRBD1
CDR3 length: 14
J gene: TRBJ1-1
V gene: TRBV25-1
CDR3 protein: CASSQTGPNTEAFF
CDR3 DNA: TGTGCCAGCTCGCAGACAGGGCCGAACACTGAAGCTTTCTTT

clone size: .
D gene: .
CDR3 length: 13
J gene: TRBJ1-1
V gene: TRBV30
CDR3 protein: CAWSAHVNTEAFF
CDR3 DNA: TGTGCCTGGAGTGCCCACGTGAACACTGAAGCTTTCTTT

clone size: .
D gene: .
CDR3 length: 15
J gene: TRBJ2-3
V gene: TRBV5-1
CDR3 protein: CASTDGRPSTDTQYF
CDR3 DNA: TGCGCCAGCACCGACGGGAGACCTAGCACAGATACGCAGTATTTT

clone size: many
D gene: TRBD1
CDR3 length: 15
J gene: TRBJ1-1
V gene: TRBV3-1
CDR3 protein: CASSQKTGMNTEAFF
CDR3 DNA: TGTGCCAGCAGCCAAAAGACAGGGATGAACACTGAAGCTTTCTTT

clone size: many
D gene: .
CDR3 length: 16
J gene: TRBJ1-1
V gene: TRBV14
CDR3 protein: CASSQDRGGAFTEAFF
CDR3 DNA: TGTGCCAGCAGCCAAGATCGCGGGGGGGCGTTCACTGAAGCTTTCTTT

clone size: many
D gene: .
CDR3 length: 12
J gene: TRBJ2-3
V gene: TRBV2
CDR3 protein: CASSVLADTQYF
CDR3 DNA: TGTGCCAGCAGTGTCCTAGCAGATACGCAGTATTTT

clone size: .
D gene: TRBD1
CDR3 length: 14
J gene: TRBJ1-5
V gene: TRBV19
CDR3 protein: CATADRGWNQPQRF
CDR3 DNA: TGTGCCACAGCGGACAGGGGATGGAATCAGCCCCAGCGTTTT

clone size: many
D gene: .
CDR3 length: 12
J gene: TRBJ2-7
V gene: TRBV20-1
CDR3 protein: CSAHGLHYEQYF
CDR3 DNA: TGCAGTGCTCACGGACTCCACTACGAGCAGTACTTC

clone size: .
D gene: TRBD2
CDR3 length: 15
J gene: TRBJ2-1
V gene: TRBV6-1
CDR3 protein: CASSEVAGVYNEQFF
CDR3 DNA: TGTGCCAGCAGTGAAGTAGCGGGGGTCTACAATGAGCAGTTCTTC

clone size: .
D gene: .
CDR3 length: 16
J gene: TRBJ2-3
V gene: TRBV24-1
CDR3 protein: CATSDFPSPSGDTQYF
CDR3 DNA: TGTGCCACCAGTGATTTTCCTAGCCCAAGCGGAGATACGCAGTATTTT

clone size: many
D gene: .
CDR3 length: 14
J gene: TRBJ1-1
V gene: TRBV6-1
CDR3 protein: CASSEGYGYPEAFF
CDR3 DNA: TGTGCCAGCAGTGAAGGATACGGGTACCCTGAAGCTTTCTTT

clone size: .
D gene: .
CDR3 length: 19
J gene: TRBJ2-1
V gene: TRBV7-3
CDR3 protein: CASSQPRPPGTTPYNEQFF
CDR3 DNA: TGTGCCAGCAGCCAACCTCGACCCCCTGGGACAACACCCTACAATGAGCAGTTCTTC

clone size: many
D gene: TRBD1
CDR3 length: 16
J gene: TRBJ1-1
V gene: TRBV7-8
CDR3 protein: CASSLPGTGWNTEAFF
CDR3 DNA: TGTGCCAGCAGCTTACCGGGGACAGGGTGGAACACTGAAGCTTTCTTT

clone size: few
D gene: .
CDR3 length: 15
J gene: TRBJ2-1
V gene: TRBV5-1
CDR3 protein: CASTSEGIPYNEQFF
CDR3 DNA: TGCGCCAGCACCTCTGAAGGTATTCCCTACAATGAGCAGTTCTTC

clone size: many
D gene: TRBD2
CDR3 length: 16
J gene: TRBJ2-1
V gene: TRBV3-1
CDR3 protein: CASSQDLADSYNEQFF
CDR3 DNA: TGTGCCAGCAGCCAAGATCTAGCGGACTCCTACAATGAGCAGTTCTTC

clone size: many
D gene: .
CDR3 length: 14
J gene: TRBJ2-3
V gene: TRBV12-3/TRBV12-4
CDR3 protein: CASSLEKGVDTQYF
CDR3 DNA: TGTGCCAGCAGTTTAGAGAAGGGGGTAGATACGCAGTATTTT

clone size: few
D gene: .
CDR3 length: 17
J gene: TRBJ1-1
V gene: TRBV6-2/TRBV6-3
CDR3 protein: CASSYVRSRDSETEAFF
CDR3 DNA: TGTGCCAGCAGTTACGTTAGAAGCCGGGACTCCGAGACGGAAGCTTTCTTT

clone size: .
D gene: .
CDR3 length: 14
J gene: TRBJ2-7
V gene: TRBV14
CDR3 protein: CASSQEQGFYEQYF
CDR3 DNA: TGTGCCAGCAGCCAAGAGCAGGGCTTCTACGAGCAGTACTTC